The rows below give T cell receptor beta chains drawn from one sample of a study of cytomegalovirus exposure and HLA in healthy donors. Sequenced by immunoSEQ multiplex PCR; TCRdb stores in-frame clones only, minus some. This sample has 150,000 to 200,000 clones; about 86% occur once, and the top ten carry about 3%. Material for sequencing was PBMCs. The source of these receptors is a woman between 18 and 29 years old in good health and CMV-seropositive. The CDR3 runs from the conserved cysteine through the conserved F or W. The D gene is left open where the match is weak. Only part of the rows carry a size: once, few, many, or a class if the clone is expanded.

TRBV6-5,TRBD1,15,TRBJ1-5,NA,TGTGCCAGCAGACCCACCGGGACAGGGTTTCAGCCCCAGCATTTT,CASRPTGTGFQPQHF
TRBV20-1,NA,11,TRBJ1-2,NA,TGCAGTGCTGGGGACTTGTATGGCTACACCTTC,CSAGDLYGYTF
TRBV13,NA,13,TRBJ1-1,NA,TGTGCCAGCAGCTTTCAGGGCGGCACTGAAGCTTTCTTT,CASSFQGGTEAFF
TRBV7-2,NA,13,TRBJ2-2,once,TGTGCCAGCAGCTTAGGTCAGACCGGGGAGCTGTTTTTT,CASSLGQTGELFF
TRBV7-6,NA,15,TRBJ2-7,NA,TGTGCCAGCAGCAAACAGGACGGGAGCTCCTACGAGCAGTACTTC,CASSKQDGSSYEQYF
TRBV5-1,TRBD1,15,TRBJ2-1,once,TGCGCCAGCAGCTTGCCGGGACAGAACTACAATGAGCAGTTCTTC,CASSLPGQNYNEQFF
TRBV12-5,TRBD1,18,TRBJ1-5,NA,TGTGCTAGTGGTTTGGGAATTGGACAGGGAAGGGACAATCAGCCCCAGCATTTT,CASGLGIGQGRDNQPQHF
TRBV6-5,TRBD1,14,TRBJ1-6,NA,TGTGCCAGCAGCCTGGACAGGGTAAAATCACCCCTCCACTTT,CASSLDRVKSPLHF
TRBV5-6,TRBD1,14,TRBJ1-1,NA,TGTGCCAGCATCTTAGACAGGGGTCTTGGTGAAGCTTTCTTT,CASILDRGLGEAFF
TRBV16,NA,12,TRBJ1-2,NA,TGTGCCAGCAGCCAATCGGAGGGCGGCTACACCTTC,CASSQSEGGYTF
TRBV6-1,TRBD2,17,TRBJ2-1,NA,TGTGCCAGCAGTGAAGCTAGGGGCGGACTAGGAGGCAATGAGCAGTTCTTC,CASSEARGGLGGNEQFF
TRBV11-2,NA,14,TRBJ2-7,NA,TGTGCCAGCAGCTTTAATGGCAAGAACTACGAGCAGTACTTC,CASSFNGKNYEQYF
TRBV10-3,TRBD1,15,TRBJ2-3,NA,TGTGCCATCAGGGAGACAGGGGGAGTAAAAGATACGCAGTATTTT,CAIRETGGVKDTQYF
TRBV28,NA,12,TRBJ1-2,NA,TGTGCCAGCAGACGGCGGGGCTATGGCTACACCTTC,CASRRRGYGYTF
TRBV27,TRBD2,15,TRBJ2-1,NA,TGTGCCAGCAAAACCGGGACTAGGATCAACAATGAGCAGTTCTTC,CASKTGTRINNEQFF
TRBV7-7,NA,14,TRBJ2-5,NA,TGTGCCAGCAGCCCATCCGGGTCCCAAGAGACCCAGTACTTC,CASSPSGSQETQYF
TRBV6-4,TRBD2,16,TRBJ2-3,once,TGTGCCAGCAGTGACTCGAGTAGCGGGCCTACGGATACGCAGTATTTT,CASSDSSSGPTDTQYF
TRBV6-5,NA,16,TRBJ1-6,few,TGTGCCAGCAGTTACAGATGGGAGCGGGGTAATTCACCCCTCCACTTT,CASSYRWERGNSPLHF
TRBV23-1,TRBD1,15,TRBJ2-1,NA,TGCGCCAGAAAGACCGGGACAGGATATCGAGGTGAGCAGTTCTTC,CARKTGTGYRGEQFF
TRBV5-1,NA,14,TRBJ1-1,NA,TGCGCCAGCAGCTTGGGCGGCTTGAACACTGAAGCTTTCTTT,CASSLGGLNTEAFF
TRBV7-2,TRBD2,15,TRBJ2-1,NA,TGTGCCAGCAGCCCGGGACTAGACCCCTACAATGAGCAGTTCTTC,CASSPGLDPYNEQFF